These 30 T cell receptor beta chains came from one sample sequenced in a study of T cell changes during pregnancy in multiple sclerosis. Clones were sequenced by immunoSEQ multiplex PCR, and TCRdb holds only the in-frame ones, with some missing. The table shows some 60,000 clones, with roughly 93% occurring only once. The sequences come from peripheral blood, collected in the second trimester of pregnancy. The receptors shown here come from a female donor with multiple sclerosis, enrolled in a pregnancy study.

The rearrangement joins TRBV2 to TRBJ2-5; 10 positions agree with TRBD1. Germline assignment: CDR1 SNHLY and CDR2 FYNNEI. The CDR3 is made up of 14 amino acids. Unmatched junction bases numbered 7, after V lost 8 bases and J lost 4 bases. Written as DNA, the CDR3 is TGTGCCAGCGGGCTGGGACAGGGGCGAGAGACCCAGTACTTC. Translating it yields CASGLGQGRETQYF.

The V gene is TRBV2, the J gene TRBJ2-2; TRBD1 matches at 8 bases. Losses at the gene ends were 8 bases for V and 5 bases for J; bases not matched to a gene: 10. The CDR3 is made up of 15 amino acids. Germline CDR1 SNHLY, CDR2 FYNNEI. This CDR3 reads CASDGQGHGTGELFF. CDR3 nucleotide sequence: TGTGCCAGCGACGGACAGGGACATGGAACCGGGGAGCTGTTTTTT.

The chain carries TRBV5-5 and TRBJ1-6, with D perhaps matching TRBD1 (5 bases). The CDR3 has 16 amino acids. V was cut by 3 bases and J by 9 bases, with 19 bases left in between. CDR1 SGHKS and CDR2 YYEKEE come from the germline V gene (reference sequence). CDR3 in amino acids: CASSSGRGMVSSPLHF. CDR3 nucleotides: TGTGCCAGCAGCTCAGGAAGGGGAATGGTCTCTTCACCCCTCCACTTT.

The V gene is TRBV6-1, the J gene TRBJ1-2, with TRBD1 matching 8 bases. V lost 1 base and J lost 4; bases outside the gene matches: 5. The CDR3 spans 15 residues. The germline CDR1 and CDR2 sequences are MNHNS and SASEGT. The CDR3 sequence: CASSEGAGGTYGYTF. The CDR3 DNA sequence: TGTGCCAGCAGTGAAGGGGCAGGGGGCACCTATGGCTACACCTTC.

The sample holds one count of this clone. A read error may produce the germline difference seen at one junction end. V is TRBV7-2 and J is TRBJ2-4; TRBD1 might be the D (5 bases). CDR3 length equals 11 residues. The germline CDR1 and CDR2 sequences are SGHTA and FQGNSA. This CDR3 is CASTYWGPISF. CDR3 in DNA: TGTGCCAGCACTTATTGGGGCCCCATCTCCTTC. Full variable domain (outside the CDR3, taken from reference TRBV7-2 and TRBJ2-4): GAGVSQSPSNKVTEKGKDVELRCDPISGHTALYWYRQSLGQGLEFLIYFQGNSAPDKSGLPSDRFSAERTGGSVSTLTIQRTQQEDSAVYLCASTYWGPISFGAGTRLSVL.

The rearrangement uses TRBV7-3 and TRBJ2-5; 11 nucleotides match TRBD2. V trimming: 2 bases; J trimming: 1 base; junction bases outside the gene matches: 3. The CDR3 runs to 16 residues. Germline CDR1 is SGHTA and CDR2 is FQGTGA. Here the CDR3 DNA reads TGTGCCAGCAGCTTATCTGGGACTAGCGGCCAAGAGACCCAGTACTTC. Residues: CASSLSGTSGQETQYF.

The CDR3 protein is CASSLGGKDTEAFF. The CDR3 region has the DNA TGTGCCAGCAGTTTGGGAGGGAAGGACACTGAAGCTTTCTTT. The chain couples TRBV27 to TRBJ1-1; no clear D gene. Germline assignment: CDR1 MNHEY and CDR2 SMNVEV (reference sequence). The CDR3 runs to 14 residues. V lost 3 bases and J 3 bases, leaving 11 bases between the germline ends.

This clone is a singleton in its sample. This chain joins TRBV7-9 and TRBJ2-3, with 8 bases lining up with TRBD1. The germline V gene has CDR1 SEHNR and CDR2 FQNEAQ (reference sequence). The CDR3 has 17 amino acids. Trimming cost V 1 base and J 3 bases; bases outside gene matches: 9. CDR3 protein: CASSLGFRTGLTDTQYF. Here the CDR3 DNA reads TGTGCCAGCAGCTTAGGGTTCAGGACAGGGTTGACAGATACGCAGTATTTT.

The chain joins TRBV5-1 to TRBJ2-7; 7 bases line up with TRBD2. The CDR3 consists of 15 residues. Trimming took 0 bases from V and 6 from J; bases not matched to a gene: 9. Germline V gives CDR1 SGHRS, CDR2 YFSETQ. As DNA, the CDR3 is TGCGCCAGCAGCTTGGCGGCGGGAGCCGAGCCCGAGCAGTACTTC. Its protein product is CASSLAAGAEPEQYF.

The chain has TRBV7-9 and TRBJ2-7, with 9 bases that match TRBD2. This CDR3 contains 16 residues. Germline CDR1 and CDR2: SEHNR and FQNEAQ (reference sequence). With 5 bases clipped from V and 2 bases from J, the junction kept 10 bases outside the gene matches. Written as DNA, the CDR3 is TGTGCCAGCAGCCTGGGGCAGGGCGGGGGGGCCTACGAGCAGTACTTC. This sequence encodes CASSLGQGGGAYEQYF.

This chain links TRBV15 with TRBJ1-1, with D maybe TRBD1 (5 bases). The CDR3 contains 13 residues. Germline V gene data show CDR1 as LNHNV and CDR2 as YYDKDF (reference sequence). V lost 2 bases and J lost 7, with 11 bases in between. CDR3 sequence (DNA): TGTGCCACCAGCAGACTTGACCAGGGTGAAGCTTTCTTT. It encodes CATSRLDQGEAFF.

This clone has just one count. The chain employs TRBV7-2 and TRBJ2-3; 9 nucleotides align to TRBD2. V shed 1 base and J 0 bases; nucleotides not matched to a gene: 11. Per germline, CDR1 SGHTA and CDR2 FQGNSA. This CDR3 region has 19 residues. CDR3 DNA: TGTGCCAGCAGCTTAGGAATGGGGCGGGGGGGGCTTAGCACAGATACGCAGTATTTT. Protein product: CASSLGMGRGGLSTDTQYF.

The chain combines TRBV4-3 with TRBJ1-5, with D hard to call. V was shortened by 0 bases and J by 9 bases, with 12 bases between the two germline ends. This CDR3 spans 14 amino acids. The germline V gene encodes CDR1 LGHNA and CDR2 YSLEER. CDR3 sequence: CASSQDTALGPQHF. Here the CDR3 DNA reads TGCGCCAGCAGCCAAGATACGGCCCTAGGGCCCCAGCATTTT.

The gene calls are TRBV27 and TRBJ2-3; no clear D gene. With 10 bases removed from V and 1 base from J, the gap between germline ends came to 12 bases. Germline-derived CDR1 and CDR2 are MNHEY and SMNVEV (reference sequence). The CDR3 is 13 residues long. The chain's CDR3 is CATAASGTDTQYF. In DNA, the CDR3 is TGTGCCACCGCGGCCTCCGGCACAGATACGCAGTATTTT.

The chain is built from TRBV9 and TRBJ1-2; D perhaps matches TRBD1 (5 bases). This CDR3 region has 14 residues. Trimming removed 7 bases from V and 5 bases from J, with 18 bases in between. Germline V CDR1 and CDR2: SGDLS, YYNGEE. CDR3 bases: TGTGCCAGCGCTGGACAAGGGGAAGGGTATGGCTACACCTTC. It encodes CASAGQGEGYGYTF.

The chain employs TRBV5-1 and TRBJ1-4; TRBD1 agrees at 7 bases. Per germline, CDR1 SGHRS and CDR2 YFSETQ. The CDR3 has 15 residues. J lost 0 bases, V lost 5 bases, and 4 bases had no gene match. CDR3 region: CASRAQGATNEKLFF. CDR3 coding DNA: TGCGCCAGCAGGGCTCAGGGGGCAACTAATGAAAAACTGTTTTTT.

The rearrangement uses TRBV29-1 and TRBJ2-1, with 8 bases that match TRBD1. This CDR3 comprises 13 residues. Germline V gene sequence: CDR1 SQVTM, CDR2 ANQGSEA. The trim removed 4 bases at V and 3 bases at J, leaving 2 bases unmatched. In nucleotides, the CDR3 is TGCAGCGTTGGAACAGGGGGCTACAATGAGCAGTTCTTC. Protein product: CSVGTGGYNEQFF.

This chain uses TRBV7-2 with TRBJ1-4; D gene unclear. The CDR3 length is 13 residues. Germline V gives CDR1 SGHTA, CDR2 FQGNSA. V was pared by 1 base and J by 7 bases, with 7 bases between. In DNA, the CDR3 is TGTGCCAGCAGCTTAGTTGGCCCTGAAAAACTGTTTTTT. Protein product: CASSLVGPEKLFF.

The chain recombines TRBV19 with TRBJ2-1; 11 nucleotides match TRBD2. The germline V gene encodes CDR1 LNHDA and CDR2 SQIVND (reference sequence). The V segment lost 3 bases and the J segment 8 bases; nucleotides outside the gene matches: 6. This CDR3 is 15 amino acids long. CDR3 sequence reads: CASSIMTSGAHEQFF. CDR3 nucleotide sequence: TGTGCCAGTAGTATCATGACTAGCGGGGCCCATGAGCAGTTCTTC.

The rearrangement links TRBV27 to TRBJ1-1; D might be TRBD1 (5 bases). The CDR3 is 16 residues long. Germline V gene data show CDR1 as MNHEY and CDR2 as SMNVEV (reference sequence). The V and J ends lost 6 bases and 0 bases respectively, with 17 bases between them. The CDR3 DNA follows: TGTGCCAGCAGACCCCTACAGGCTATGATGAACACTGAAGCTTTCTTT. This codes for CASRPLQAMMNTEAFF.

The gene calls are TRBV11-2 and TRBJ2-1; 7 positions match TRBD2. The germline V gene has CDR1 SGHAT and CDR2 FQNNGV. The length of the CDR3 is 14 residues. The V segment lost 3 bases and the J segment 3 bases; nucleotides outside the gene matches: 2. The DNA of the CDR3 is TGTGCCAGCAGCTTTGGGACTAACTACAATGAGCAGTTCTTC. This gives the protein CASSFGTNYNEQFF.

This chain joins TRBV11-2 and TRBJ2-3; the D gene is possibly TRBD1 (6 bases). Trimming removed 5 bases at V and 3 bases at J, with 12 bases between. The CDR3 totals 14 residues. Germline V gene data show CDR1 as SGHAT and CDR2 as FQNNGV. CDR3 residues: CASSLGQNTDTQYF. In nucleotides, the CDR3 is TGTGCCAGCAGCCTCGGACAGAATACAGATACGCAGTATTTT.

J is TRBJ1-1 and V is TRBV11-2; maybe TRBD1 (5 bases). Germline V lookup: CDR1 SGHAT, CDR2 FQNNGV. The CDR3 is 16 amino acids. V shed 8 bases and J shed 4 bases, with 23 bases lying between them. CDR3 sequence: CASCFLGARRGTEAFF. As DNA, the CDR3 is TGTGCCAGCTGTTTTCTAGGGGCGAGGAGGGGCACTGAAGCTTTCTTT.

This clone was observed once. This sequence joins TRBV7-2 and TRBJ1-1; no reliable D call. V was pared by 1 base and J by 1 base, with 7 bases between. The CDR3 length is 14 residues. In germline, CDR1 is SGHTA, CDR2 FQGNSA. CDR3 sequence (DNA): TGTGCCAGCAGCTTAGGGCATTCGAACACTGAAGCTTTCTTT. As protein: CASSLGHSNTEAFF.

CDR3 coding DNA: TGTGCCAGCAGTAAGCGGCGGGCTTCACTTATATACGAGCAGTACTTC. This codes for CASSKRRASLIYEQYF. This rearrangement joins TRBV6-6 to TRBJ2-7; possible D gene TRBD2, 5 bases. The length of the CDR3 is 16 residues. CDR1 is MNHNY and CDR2 is SVGAGI in the germline V gene (reference sequence). V lost 5 bases to trimming and J lost 4 bases, with 21 bases between them.

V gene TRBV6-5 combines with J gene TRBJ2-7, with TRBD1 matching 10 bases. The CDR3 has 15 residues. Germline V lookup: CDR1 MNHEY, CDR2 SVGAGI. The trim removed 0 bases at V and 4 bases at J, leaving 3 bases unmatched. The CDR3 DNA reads TGTGCCAGCAGTTACTCGGGGACAGGGGTTTACGAGCAGTACTTC. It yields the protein CASSYSGTGVYEQYF.

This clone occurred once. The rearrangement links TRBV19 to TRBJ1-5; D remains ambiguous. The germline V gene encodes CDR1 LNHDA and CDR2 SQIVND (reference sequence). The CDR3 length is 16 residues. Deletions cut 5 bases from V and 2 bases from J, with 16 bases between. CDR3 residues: CASSQLLGFGNQPQHF. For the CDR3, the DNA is TGTGCCAGTAGTCAACTGCTTGGTTTCGGCAATCAGCCCCAGCATTTT.

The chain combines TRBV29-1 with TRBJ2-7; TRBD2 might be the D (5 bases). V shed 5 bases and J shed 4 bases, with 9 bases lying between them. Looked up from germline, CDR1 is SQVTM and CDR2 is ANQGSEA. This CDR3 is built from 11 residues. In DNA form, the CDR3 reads TGCAGCGTTTCCCTAGCTTACGAGCAGTACTTC. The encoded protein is CSVSLAYEQYF.

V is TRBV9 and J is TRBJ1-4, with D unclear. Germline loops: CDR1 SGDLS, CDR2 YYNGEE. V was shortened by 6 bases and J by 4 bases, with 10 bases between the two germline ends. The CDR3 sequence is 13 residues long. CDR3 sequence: CASNDGGNEKLFF. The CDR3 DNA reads TGTGCCAGCAACGACGGAGGTAATGAAAAACTGTTTTTT.

CDR3 sequence: CASRDSSTLGEQYF. CDR3 in DNA: TGTGCCAGCCGGGACAGCTCAACGTTGGGCGAGCAGTACTTC. The chain carries TRBV2 and TRBJ2-7, with 7 bases aligning to TRBD1. The V and J ends lost 8 bases and 6 bases, in that order; junction bases with no gene match: 13. The CDR3 spans 14 residues. The V gene's germline CDR1 is SNHLY and CDR2 FYNNEI.